What follows are 11 T cell receptor beta chains derived from one specimen sequenced in a study of OX40 agonist ivuxolimab in advanced cancers. Assay used: immunoSEQ multiplex PCR; TCRdb lists only in-frame clones, some missing. The data contain tens of thousands of clones, about 80% of them singletons. The source material was CD4+ or CD8+ T cells sorted from blood, sampled in a trial of the OX40 agonist ivuxolimab. Receptors originate from an adult with an advanced solid tumor such as melanoma, head and neck, liver or kidney cancer.

The chain links TRBV30 to TRBJ2-7; possible D gene TRBD2, 5 bases. The CDR3 sequence is 11 residues long. Germline lookup yields CDR1 GTSNPN and CDR2 SVGIG (reference sequence). V was pared by 4 bases and J by 4 bases, with 8 bases between. The CDR3 nucleotides are TGTGCCTGGAAGTGGGAGTACGAGCAGTACTTC. Amino acid sequence: CAWKWEYEQYF.

V gene TRBV6-6 combines with J gene TRBJ2-2, with D hard to call. Germline values: CDR1 MNHNY, CDR2 SVGAGI (reference sequence). V was cut by 2 bases and J by 4 bases, with 5 bases left in between. This CDR3 comprises 13 residues. CDR3 coding DNA: TGTGCCAGCAGTTACAAGATCACCGGGGAGCTGTTTTTT. Translation gives CASSYKITGELFF.

This chain joins TRBV10-3 and TRBJ2-2, with 12 nucleotides matching TRBD2. The trim removed 5 bases at V and 1 base at J, leaving 8 bases unmatched. CDR1 and CDR2 from the germline V gene are ENHRY and SYGVKD. This CDR3 contains 18 residues. CDR3 DNA: TGTGCCATCAGTCCGGGACTAGCGGGCCTTAAGAACACCGGGGAGCTGTTTTTT. This codes for CAISPGLAGLKNTGELFF.

This clone was picked up a small number of times. The rearrangement links TRBV19 to TRBJ1-6, with D unclear. The CDR3 consists of 14 residues. Trimming took off 1 base at V and 5 bases at J, with 6 bases between the two ends. Germline CDR1 and CDR2: LNHDA and SQIVND (reference sequence). This CDR3 reads CASSIGRNNSPLHF. The CDR3 DNA sequence: TGTGCCAGTAGTATAGGCCGAAATAATTCACCCCTCCACTTT.

The chain employs TRBV6-5 and TRBJ1-1; TRBD1 matches at 8 bases. J gave up 1 base and V 6 bases, and 4 bases lay outside the gene matches. This CDR3 is 14 amino acids long. The germline gives CDR1 MNHEY, CDR2 SVGAGI. The CDR3 sequence: CASSDDRGNTEAFF. CDR3 DNA sequence: TGTGCCAGCAGCGATGACAGGGGGAACACTGAAGCTTTCTTT.

The chain combines TRBV6-1 with TRBJ2-2; D possibly corresponds to TRBD2 (5 bases). Germline V gives CDR1 MNHNS, CDR2 SASEGT. V was pared by 8 bases and J by 2 bases, with 15 bases between. This CDR3 region has 15 residues. The CDR3 is CASSIREPNTGELFF. The CDR3 DNA is TGTGCCAGCTCGATAAGGGAGCCAAACACCGGGGAGCTGTTTTTT.

Of note for this clone: Distinct nucleotide sequences in the sample also encode this CDR3. The chain employs TRBV6-1 and TRBJ2-7, with D possibly TRBD2 on 6 matching bases. Germline V CDR1 and CDR2: MNHNS, SASEGT. Trimming removed 3 bases at V and 5 bases at J, with 14 bases between. CDR3 length equals 14 residues. For the CDR3, the DNA is TGTGCCAGCAGTGAGGGGGGAGCACCCCACGAGCAGTACTTC. It specifies CASSEGGAPHEQYF.

The chain is built from TRBV2 and TRBJ2-1; 7 bases fit TRBD1. The length of the CDR3 is 14 residues. Looked up from germline, CDR1 is SNHLY and CDR2 is FYNNEI. J lost 6 bases, V lost 6 bases, and 8 bases had no gene match. The CDR3: CASSSDRPPNEQFF. Here the CDR3 DNA reads TGTGCCAGCAGCTCGGACAGGCCCCCCAATGAGCAGTTCTTC. Using reference TRBV2 and TRBJ2-1 for the parts outside the CDR3, the full variable domain is EPEVTQTPSHQVTQMGQEVILRCVPISNHLYFYWYRQILGQKVEFLVSFYNNEISEKSEIFDDQFSVERPDGSNFTLKIRSTKLEDSAMYFCASSSDRPPNEQFFGPGTRLTVL.

Here the CDR3 DNA reads TGTGCCAGCAGCAAAGGAAACAGGGGGGAACAGCCCCAGCATTTT. This gives the protein CASSKGNRGEQPQHF. The chain employs TRBV21-1 and TRBJ1-5; TRBD1 is the table's D call and was not checked against the DNA. TRBV21-1 counts as a pseudogene. The CDR3 has 15 amino acids.

This clone came up a few times. The chain has TRBV4-2 and TRBJ1-2, with TRBD1 matching 12 bases. CDR1 LGHNA and CDR2 YNFKEQ come from the germline V gene. The CDR3 totals 18 residues. J lost 4 bases, V lost 0 bases, and 9 bases had no gene match. The CDR3 is CASSQDKVGQGAVYGYTF. In DNA, the CDR3 is TGTGCCAGCAGCCAAGACAAAGTGGGACAGGGGGCAGTCTATGGCTACACCTTC.

This clone was detected only once. DNA of the CDR3: TGTGCCAGCAGTTACGGGACATTAAACACCGGGGAGCTGTTTTTT. Its translation is CASSYGTLNTGELFF. The genes are TRBV6-6 and TRBJ2-2; D perhaps matches TRBD1 (6 bases). Germline assignment: CDR1 MNHNY and CDR2 SVGAGI (reference sequence). Trimming took 2 bases from V and 2 from J, leaving 9 bases between them. CDR3 length equals 15 residues.